This T cell receptor (beta chain) was sequenced during a study of cytomegalovirus exposure and HLA in healthy donors. The CDR3 sequence is 14 residues long. Germline CDR1 SQVTM, CDR2 ANQGSEA. V lost 2 bases to trimming and J lost 0 bases, with 7 bases between them. The table came from immunoSEQ multiplex PCR; TCRdb's copy has only in-frame clones and leaves some out. The repertoire holds approximately 110,000 clones, with about 94% as singletons. This rearrangement joins TRBV29-1 to TRBJ2-2; D is ambiguous. Specimen: PBMCs. The TCR was taken from a woman aged 18 to 35 in good health and CMV-seronegative. The CDR3 spells CSVEKQANTGELFF. In DNA, the CDR3 is TGCAGCGTTGAAAAGCAGGCGAACACCGGGGAGCTGTTTTTT.